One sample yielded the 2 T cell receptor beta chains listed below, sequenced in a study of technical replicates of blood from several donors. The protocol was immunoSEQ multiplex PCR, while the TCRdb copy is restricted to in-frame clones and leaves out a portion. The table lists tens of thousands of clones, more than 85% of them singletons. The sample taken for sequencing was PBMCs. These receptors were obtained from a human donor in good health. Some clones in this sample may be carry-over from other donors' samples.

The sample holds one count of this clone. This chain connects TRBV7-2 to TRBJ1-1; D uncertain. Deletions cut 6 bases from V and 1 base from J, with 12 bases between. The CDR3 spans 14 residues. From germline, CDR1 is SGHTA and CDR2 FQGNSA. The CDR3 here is CASSLQAQNTEAFF. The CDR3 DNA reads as TGTGCCAGCAGTCTCCAGGCCCAGAACACTGAAGCTTTCTTT.

Here the CDR3 DNA reads TGTGCCAGCACACGACAGGGAAGGACCTACGAGCAGTACTTC. Translated, it gives CASTRQGRTYEQYF. The chain carries TRBV25-1 and TRBJ2-7; 7 nucleotides match TRBD1. The CDR3 consists of 14 residues. Germline CDR1 and CDR2: MGHDK and SYGVNS. V lost 7 bases to trimming and J lost 2 bases; unmatched junction nucleotides: 8.